What follows is one TCR beta chain and its context. During active infection, Seattle patients enrolled and were then monitored through disease. The data stem from a study of blood T cell repertoires in COVID-19. On the study more broadly: Both acute and convalescent COVID-19 samples were obtained from the United States, Italy and Spain. T cells, B-cell-depleted T cells, or PBMCs provided the cDNA or gDNA that served as material.

In the authors' workflow: Researchers report that nucleated cell counts were estimated from reference gene primer amplification. Repertoires were generated with immunoSEQ multiplex PCR, while TCRdb's copy carries only in-frame clones and drops some. D and trimming were read from the DNA, whereas the V and J calls and clone size are those reported in that table. The sample comprises approximately 90,000 clones, 75% to 80% of which are singletons, and 6.3% rests with the top ten. The sequence was obtained from a man in his sixties or seventies with COVID-19, enrolled during active disease. The sequenced sample was peripheral blood.

CDR3 region: CASSFTTGGAETQYF. As DNA, the CDR3 is TGTGCCAGCAGCTTCACGACAGGGGGCGCAGAGACCCAGTACTTC. This rearrangement joins TRBV7-9 to TRBJ2-5, with 10 bases matching TRBD1. This CDR3 spans 15 amino acids. Germline CDR1 reads SEHNR; CDR2 reads FQNEAQ (reference sequence). Trimming at V came to 3 bases and at J to 4 bases, leaving 5 bases not matched to a gene.